The rows below give T cell receptor beta chains drawn from one sample of a study of PD-1 blockade in classical Hodgkin lymphoma. Clones were sequenced by immunoSEQ multiplex PCR, and TCRdb holds only the in-frame ones, with some missing. The sample includes around 65,000 clones, about 87% of them seen just once. Sequenced material: peripheral blood mononuclear cells (PBMCs), taken at baseline. The receptor set was obtained from a human donor with classical Hodgkin lymphoma. Both conserved end residues are part of each CDR3. The D gene is left open where the match is weak. Clone size is stated in some rows and not others, as once, few, many or a class when expanded.

V gene: TRBV15
J gene: TRBJ1-5
D gene: TRBD1
clone size: NA
CDR3 protein: CATSTGTGFSAAQPQHF
CDR3 DNA: TGTGCCACCAGCACTGGGACAGGGTTCTCAGCTGCTCAGCCCCAGCATTTT

V gene: TRBV30
J gene: TRBJ2-3
D gene: NA
clone size: NA
CDR3 protein: CACGGLRDTQYF
CDR3 DNA: TGTGCCTGTGGGGGGCTGAGAGATACGCAGTATTTT

V gene: TRBV10-3
J gene: TRBJ2-3
D gene: NA
clone size: NA
CDR3 protein: CAISDKESSTDTQYF
CDR3 DNA: TGTGCCATCAGCGACAAGGAGTCCTCCACAGATACGCAGTATTTT

V gene: TRBV30
J gene: TRBJ1-1
D gene: NA
clone size: NA
CDR3 protein: CAWSVGTMNTEAFF
CDR3 DNA: TGTGCCTGGAGTGTTGGGACCATGAACACTGAAGCTTTCTTT

V gene: TRBV7-9
J gene: TRBJ1-1
D gene: NA
clone size: NA
CDR3 protein: CASSLITFEAFF
CDR3 DNA: TGTGCCAGCAGCTTAATTACATTTGAAGCTTTCTTT

V gene: TRBV6-6
J gene: TRBJ2-2
D gene: NA
clone size: NA
CDR3 protein: CASSFFNGGAGGELFF
CDR3 DNA: TGTGCCAGCAGTTTTTTCAATGGGGGGGCGGGCGGGGAGCTGTTTTTT

V gene: TRBV6-4
J gene: TRBJ2-7
D gene: TRBD1
clone size: few
CDR3 protein: CASSASTGGHEQYF
CDR3 DNA: TGTGCCAGCAGTGCCTCGACAGGGGGCCACGAGCAGTACTTC

V gene: TRBV5-1
J gene: TRBJ2-1
D gene: NA
clone size: NA
CDR3 protein: CASTLDAGSYNEQFF
CDR3 DNA: TGCGCCAGCACCTTGGATGCAGGCTCCTACAATGAGCAGTTCTTC

V gene: TRBV15
J gene: TRBJ1-4
D gene: NA
clone size: NA
CDR3 protein: CATSRAAQNEKLFF
CDR3 DNA: TGTGCCACCAGCAGAGCAGCCCAGAATGAAAAACTGTTTTTT

V gene: TRBV7-9
J gene: TRBJ2-6
D gene: NA
clone size: NA
CDR3 protein: CASSPRGGPTSGANVLTF
CDR3 DNA: TGTGCCAGCAGCCCAAGGGGGGGGCCTACCTCTGGGGCCAACGTCCTGACTTTC

V gene: TRBV5-8
J gene: TRBJ1-4
D gene: TRBD1
clone size: once
CDR3 protein: CASRPTGTSYEKLFF
CDR3 DNA: TGTGCCAGCAGACCGACAGGGACCTCATATGAAAAACTGTTTTTT

V gene: TRBV7-9
J gene: TRBJ1-5
D gene: NA
clone size: NA
CDR3 protein: CASSQPGGSNQPQHF
CDR3 DNA: TGTGCCAGCAGCCAGCCTGGGGGGAGCAATCAGCCCCAGCATTTT

V gene: TRBV7-2
J gene: TRBJ2-7
D gene: TRBD1
clone size: NA
CDR3 protein: CASSLRDSTYEQYF
CDR3 DNA: TGTGCCAGCAGCCTCCGGGACAGTACCTACGAGCAGTACTTC

V gene: TRBV7-9
J gene: TRBJ1-5
D gene: NA
clone size: NA
CDR3 protein: CASSITGSQPQHF
CDR3 DNA: TGTGCCAGCAGCATTACAGGGAGTCAGCCCCAGCATTTT

V gene: TRBV9
J gene: TRBJ2-7
D gene: NA
clone size: NA
CDR3 protein: CASSPSQGGANYEQYF
CDR3 DNA: TGTGCCAGCAGCCCGTCCCAGGGGGGGGCGAACTACGAGCAGTACTTC

V gene: TRBV29-1
J gene: TRBJ1-3
D gene: NA
clone size: once
CDR3 protein: CSVGRGPGNTIYF
CDR3 DNA: TGCAGCGTTGGACGGGGGCCGGGAAACACCATATATTTT

V gene: TRBV11-2
J gene: TRBJ2-1
D gene: NA
clone size: NA
CDR3 protein: CASSLGSNSYNEQFF
CDR3 DNA: TGTGCCAGCAGCTTAGGATCGAACTCCTACAATGAGCAGTTCTTC

V gene: TRBV5-1
J gene: TRBJ1-2
D gene: NA
clone size: NA
CDR3 protein: CASSLGREGYGYTF
CDR3 DNA: TGCGCCAGCAGCTTGGGACGCGAGGGCTATGGCTACACCTTC

V gene: TRBV5-4
J gene: TRBJ2-2
D gene: NA
clone size: NA
CDR3 protein: CASSFTGNTGELFF
CDR3 DNA: TGTGCCAGCAGCTTCACGGGAAACACCGGGGAGCTGTTTTTT

V gene: TRBV5-8
J gene: TRBJ1-1
D gene: NA
clone size: NA
CDR3 protein: CASSLGWGGTEAFF
CDR3 DNA: TGTGCCAGCAGCCTTGGATGGGGGGGCACTGAAGCTTTCTTT

V gene: TRBV5-4
J gene: TRBJ2-7
D gene: TRBD1
clone size: NA
CDR3 protein: CASSFDRVISYEQYF
CDR3 DNA: TGTGCCAGCAGCTTCGACAGGGTGATCTCGTACGAGCAGTACTTC

V gene: TRBV9
J gene: TRBJ2-3
D gene: TRBD2
clone size: NA
CDR3 protein: CASSPGTTPRDTQYF
CDR3 DNA: TGTGCCAGCAGCCCTGGGACTACCCCTCGAGATACGCAGTATTTT

V gene: TRBV5-6
J gene: TRBJ1-2
D gene: NA
clone size: NA
CDR3 protein: CASSSFSGYYGYTF
CDR3 DNA: TGTGCCAGCAGCAGTTTTTCGGGGTACTATGGCTACACCTTC

V gene: TRBV7-2
J gene: TRBJ2-7
D gene: TRBD1
clone size: NA
CDR3 protein: CASSFGQGYEQYF
CDR3 DNA: TGTGCCAGCAGCTTCGGACAGGGCTACGAGCAGTACTTC

V gene: TRBV27
J gene: TRBJ2-7
D gene: NA
clone size: NA
CDR3 protein: CASSRSGVKLYEQYF
CDR3 DNA: TGTGCCAGCAGTCGTTCAGGGGTGAAATTATACGAGCAGTACTTC

V gene: TRBV27
J gene: TRBJ1-5
D gene: NA
clone size: NA
CDR3 protein: CASGGTPYSNQPQHF
CDR3 DNA: TGTGCCAGCGGGGGGACACCGTATAGCAATCAGCCCCAGCATTTT

V gene: TRBV21-1
J gene: TRBJ2-5
D gene: NA
clone size: NA
CDR3 protein: CASSNREGETQYF
CDR3 DNA: TGTGCCAGCAGCAATCGAGAGGGAGAGACCCAGTACTTC

V gene: TRBV7-2
J gene: TRBJ1-2
D gene: NA
clone size: NA
CDR3 protein: CASSLETGQPYGYTF
CDR3 DNA: TGTGCCAGCAGCTTAGAGACAGGCCAACCCTATGGCTACACCTTC

V gene: TRBV5-6
J gene: TRBJ1-3
D gene: TRBD1
clone size: once
CDR3 protein: CASSLEIGRGLSSGNTIYF
CDR3 DNA: TGTGCCAGCAGCTTGGAAATCGGTAGGGGGCTCAGCTCTGGAAACACCATATATTTT

V gene: TRBV18
J gene: TRBJ1-6
D gene: TRBD1
clone size: NA
CDR3 protein: CASSRDRDNSPLHF
CDR3 DNA: TGTGCCAGCTCCCGGGACAGGGATAATTCACCCCTCCACTTT

V gene: TRBV19
J gene: TRBJ1-2
D gene: TRBD1
clone size: NA
CDR3 protein: CASSIYMGQRQAGYTF
CDR3 DNA: TGTGCCAGTAGTATTTATATGGGACAGCGCCAGGCTGGCTACACCTTC

V gene: TRBV6-1
J gene: TRBJ1-2
D gene: NA
clone size: once
CDR3 protein: CASRKGPNYGYTF
CDR3 DNA: TGTGCCAGCAGAAAGGGACCCAACTATGGCTACACCTTC

V gene: TRBV6-5
J gene: TRBJ2-1
D gene: TRBD2
clone size: NA
CDR3 protein: CASSLTSGIYNEQFF
CDR3 DNA: TGTGCCAGCAGTCTGACTAGCGGGATTTACAATGAGCAGTTCTTC

V gene: TRBV5-1
J gene: TRBJ2-7
D gene: NA
clone size: NA
CDR3 protein: CASSFGGNEQYF
CDR3 DNA: TGCGCCAGCAGCTTCGGGGGAAACGAGCAGTACTTC

V gene: TRBV5-4
J gene: TRBJ2-3
D gene: TRBD2
clone size: NA
CDR3 protein: CASTLPRRGGRNTQYF
CDR3 DNA: TGTGCCAGCACCCTTCCTAGGCGGGGGGGCCGGAATACGCAGTATTTT

V gene: TRBV7-9
J gene: TRBJ1-1
D gene: NA
clone size: NA
CDR3 protein: CASSLAGEAFF
CDR3 DNA: TGTGCCAGCAGCTTAGCGGGTGAAGCTTTCTTT

V gene: TRBV2
J gene: TRBJ1-2
D gene: NA
clone size: NA
CDR3 protein: CASSEATANYGYTF
CDR3 DNA: TGTGCCAGCAGTGAAGCGACAGCTAACTATGGCTACACCTTC

V gene: TRBV9
J gene: TRBJ2-3
D gene: NA
clone size: NA
CDR3 protein: CASSVDRGDRTDTQYF
CDR3 DNA: TGTGCCAGCAGCGTAGATCGCGGGGACCGCACAGATACGCAGTATTTT

V gene: TRBV6-1
J gene: TRBJ2-2
D gene: TRBD1
clone size: NA
CDR3 protein: CASSSGTGDTGELFF
CDR3 DNA: TGTGCCAGCAGTTCCGGGACAGGTGACACCGGGGAGCTGTTTTTT

V gene: TRBV7-9
J gene: TRBJ2-7
D gene: NA
clone size: once
CDR3 protein: CASSLVGGTRSYEQYF
CDR3 DNA: TGTGCCAGCAGCTTAGTCGGCGGGACAAGATCCTACGAGCAGTACTTC

V gene: TRBV7-6
J gene: TRBJ1-1
D gene: NA
clone size: NA
CDR3 protein: CASSQDAANTEAFF
CDR3 DNA: TGTGCCAGCAGCCAGGACGCGGCGAACACTGAAGCTTTCTTT

V gene: TRBV30
J gene: TRBJ2-5
D gene: TRBD2
clone size: NA
CDR3 protein: CACSSRGWGGTQYF
CDR3 DNA: TGTGCCTGTTCTTCCCGGGGTTGGGGGGGGACCCAGTACTTC

V gene: TRBV11-2
J gene: TRBJ2-5
D gene: TRBD2
clone size: NA
CDR3 protein: CASSLDRRGGEETQYF
CDR3 DNA: TGTGCCAGCAGCTTAGATCGGCGGGGGGGAGAAGAGACCCAGTACTTC

V gene: TRBV4-1
J gene: TRBJ2-7
D gene: TRBD1
clone size: NA
CDR3 protein: CASSQGQGPSYEQYF
CDR3 DNA: TGCGCCAGCAGCCAAGGACAGGGGCCGTCCTACGAGCAGTACTTC

V gene: TRBV7-9
J gene: TRBJ2-5
D gene: TRBD2
clone size: NA
CDR3 protein: CASRTAGLGETQYF
CDR3 DNA: TGTGCCAGCAGAACAGCGGGGTTAGGGGAGACCCAGTACTTC

V gene: TRBV4-3
J gene: TRBJ2-7
D gene: NA
clone size: once
CDR3 protein: CASSQEEGREQYF
CDR3 DNA: TGCGCCAGCAGCCAAGAGGAAGGGCGCGAGCAGTACTTC

V gene: TRBV5-1
J gene: TRBJ2-5
D gene: TRBD2
clone size: once
CDR3 protein: CASSAAGGLETQYF
CDR3 DNA: TGCGCCAGCAGCGCAGCGGGGGGGCTTGAGACCCAGTACTTC

V gene: TRBV5-5
J gene: TRBJ2-3
D gene: NA
clone size: once
CDR3 protein: CASSLDAGDGTDTQYF
CDR3 DNA: TGTGCCAGCAGCTTGGATGCAGGGGATGGGACAGATACGCAGTATTTT

V gene: TRBV14
J gene: TRBJ1-2
D gene: NA
clone size: NA
CDR3 protein: CASSRERDYGYTF
CDR3 DNA: TGTGCCAGCAGCCGAGAGCGGGACTATGGCTACACCTTC

V gene: TRBV19
J gene: TRBJ1-5
D gene: NA
clone size: NA
CDR3 protein: CASSIPVADNQPQHF
CDR3 DNA: TGTGCCAGTAGTATACCCGTGGCAGATAATCAGCCCCAGCATTTT

V gene: TRBV12-1
J gene: TRBJ1-4
D gene: NA
clone size: NA
CDR3 protein: CASSLSKGAFGKLFF
CDR3 DNA: TGTGCCAGCAGCTTAAGCAAGGGGGCTTTTGGAAAACTGTTTTTT

V gene: TRBV6-1
J gene: TRBJ2-3
D gene: NA
clone size: NA
CDR3 protein: CASTRNGGRTDTQYF
CDR3 DNA: TGTGCCAGCACTCGAAATGGGGGGCGGACAGATACGCAGTATTTT

V gene: TRBV5-5
J gene: TRBJ2-3
D gene: TRBD1
clone size: NA
CDR3 protein: CASSSGQQSITDTQYF
CDR3 DNA: TGTGCCAGCAGCTCGGGACAGCAGTCGATCACAGATACGCAGTATTTT

V gene: TRBV5-1
J gene: TRBJ1-2
D gene: TRBD1
clone size: NA
CDR3 protein: CASSPRTGVQDGYTF
CDR3 DNA: TGCGCCAGCAGCCCGAGGACAGGGGTCCAAGATGGCTACACCTTC

V gene: TRBV6-5
J gene: TRBJ2-7
D gene: NA
clone size: NA
CDR3 protein: CASSYGQYSYEQYF
CDR3 DNA: TGTGCCAGCAGTTACGGGCAATACAGCTACGAGCAGTACTTC

V gene: TRBV9
J gene: TRBJ2-1
D gene: TRBD1
clone size: NA
CDR3 protein: CASSAGRGDRGYNEQFF
CDR3 DNA: TGTGCCAGCAGCGCCGGCCGCGGGGACAGGGGATACAATGAGCAGTTCTTC

V gene: TRBV29-1
J gene: TRBJ2-2
D gene: NA
clone size: NA
CDR3 protein: CSVERAGSTTGELFF
CDR3 DNA: TGCAGCGTTGAAAGAGCCGGATCTACCACCGGGGAGCTGTTTTTT

V gene: TRBV18
J gene: TRBJ2-7
D gene: NA
clone size: NA
CDR3 protein: CASSPGVSYEQYF
CDR3 DNA: TGTGCCAGCTCACCGGGGGTCTCCTACGAGCAGTACTTC

V gene: TRBV7-2
J gene: TRBJ2-7
D gene: TRBD1
clone size: NA
CDR3 protein: CASSLADRAYEQYF
CDR3 DNA: TGTGCCAGCAGCTTAGCGGACAGGGCCTACGAGCAGTACTTC